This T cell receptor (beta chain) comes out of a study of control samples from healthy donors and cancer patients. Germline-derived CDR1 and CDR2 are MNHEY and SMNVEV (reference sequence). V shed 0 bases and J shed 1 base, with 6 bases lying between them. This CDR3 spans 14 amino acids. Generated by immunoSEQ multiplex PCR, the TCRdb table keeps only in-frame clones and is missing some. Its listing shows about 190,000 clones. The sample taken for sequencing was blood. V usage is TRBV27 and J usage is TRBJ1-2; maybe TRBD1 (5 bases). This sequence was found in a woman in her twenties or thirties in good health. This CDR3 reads CASSLSDSNYGYTF. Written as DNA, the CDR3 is TGTGCCAGCAGTTTATCAGACAGTAACTATGGCTACACCTTC.